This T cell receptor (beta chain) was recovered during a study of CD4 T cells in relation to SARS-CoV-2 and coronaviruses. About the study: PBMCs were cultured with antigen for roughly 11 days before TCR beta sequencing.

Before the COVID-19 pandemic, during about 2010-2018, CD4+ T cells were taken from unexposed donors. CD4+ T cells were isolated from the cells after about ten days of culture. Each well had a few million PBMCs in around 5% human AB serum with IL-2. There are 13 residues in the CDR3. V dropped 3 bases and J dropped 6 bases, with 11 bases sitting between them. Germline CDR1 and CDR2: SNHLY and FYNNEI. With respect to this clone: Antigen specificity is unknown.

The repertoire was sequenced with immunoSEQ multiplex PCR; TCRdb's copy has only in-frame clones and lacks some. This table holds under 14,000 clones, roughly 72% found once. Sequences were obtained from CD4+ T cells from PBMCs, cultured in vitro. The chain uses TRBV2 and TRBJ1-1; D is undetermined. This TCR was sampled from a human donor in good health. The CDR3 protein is CASSDLGYPEAFF. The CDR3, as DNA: TGTGCCAGCAGTGATTTAGGGTACCCTGAAGCTTTCTTT.